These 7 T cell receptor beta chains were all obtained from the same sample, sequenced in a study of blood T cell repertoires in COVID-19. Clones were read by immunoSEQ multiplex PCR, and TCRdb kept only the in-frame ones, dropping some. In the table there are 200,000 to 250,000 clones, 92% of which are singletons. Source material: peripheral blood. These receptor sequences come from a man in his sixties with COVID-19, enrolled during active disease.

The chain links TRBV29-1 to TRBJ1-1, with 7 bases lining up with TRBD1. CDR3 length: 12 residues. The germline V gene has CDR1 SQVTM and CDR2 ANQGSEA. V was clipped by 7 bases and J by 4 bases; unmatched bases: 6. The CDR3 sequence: CSALTGLTEAFF. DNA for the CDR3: TGCAGCGCCCTGACAGGGCTCACTGAAGCTTTCTTT.

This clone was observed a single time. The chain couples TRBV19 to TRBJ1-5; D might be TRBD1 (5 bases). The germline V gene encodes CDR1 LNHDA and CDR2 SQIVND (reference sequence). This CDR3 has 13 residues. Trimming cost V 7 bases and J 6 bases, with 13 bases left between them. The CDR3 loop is CASTVDRSQPQHF. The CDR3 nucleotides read TGTGCCAGTACTGTCGACAGATCTCAGCCCCAGCATTTT.

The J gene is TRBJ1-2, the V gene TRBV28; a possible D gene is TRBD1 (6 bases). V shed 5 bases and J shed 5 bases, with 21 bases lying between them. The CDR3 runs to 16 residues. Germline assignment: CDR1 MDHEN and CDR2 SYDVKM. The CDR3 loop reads CASSPETGKGGYGYTF. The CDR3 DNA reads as TGTGCCAGCAGTCCCGAAACAGGGAAAGGAGGATATGGCTACACCTTC.

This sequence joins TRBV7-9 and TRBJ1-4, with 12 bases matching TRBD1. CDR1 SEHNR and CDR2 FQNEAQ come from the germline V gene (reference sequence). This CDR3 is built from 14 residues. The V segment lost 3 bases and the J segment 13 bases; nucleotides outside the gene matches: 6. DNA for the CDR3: TGTGCCAGCAGCTTGGGACAGGGGGCCGGTAGACTGTTTTTT. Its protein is CASSLGQGAGRLFF.

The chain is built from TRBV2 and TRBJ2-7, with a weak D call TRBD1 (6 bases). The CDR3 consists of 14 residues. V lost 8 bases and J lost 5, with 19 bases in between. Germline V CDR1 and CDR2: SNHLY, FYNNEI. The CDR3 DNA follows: TGTGCCAGCCACTCCCGACAGGTAATTAACGAGCAGTACTTC. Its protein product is CASHSRQVINEQYF.

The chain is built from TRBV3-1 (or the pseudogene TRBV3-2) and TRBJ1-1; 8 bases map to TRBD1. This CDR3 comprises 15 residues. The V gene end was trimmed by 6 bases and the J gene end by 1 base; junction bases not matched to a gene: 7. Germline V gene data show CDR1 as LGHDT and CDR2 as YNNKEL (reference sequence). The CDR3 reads CASSILGQGNTEAFF. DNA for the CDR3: TGTGCCAGCAGTATCTTAGGACAGGGGAACACTGAAGCTTTCTTT.

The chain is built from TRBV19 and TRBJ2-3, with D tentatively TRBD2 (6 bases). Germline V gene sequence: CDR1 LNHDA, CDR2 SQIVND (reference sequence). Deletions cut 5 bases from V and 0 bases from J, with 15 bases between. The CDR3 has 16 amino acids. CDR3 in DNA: TGTGCCAGTAGTTCCCTCACCCGGGGGAGCACAGATACGCAGTATTTT. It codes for CASSSLTRGSTDTQYF.